This T cell receptor (beta chain) was sequenced in a study of T-cell reconstitution after alpha-beta-depleted transplantation in children. The TCRbeta library incorporated unique molecular identifiers. One entry per CDR3 protein results from TCRdb running MiXCR on the PCR reads. Of some 26,000 distinct CDR3 sequences listed, roughly a sixth are singletons. There are a few counts of this clonotype. Its antigen is not identified. Germline CDR1 SGHAT, CDR2 FQDESV (reference sequence). Trimming stripped 3 bases from V and 0 bases from J, with 24 bases between. This CDR3 contains 20 residues. Findings and caveats of the study: At one year after transplant, newly produced T cells mostly accounted for T-cell counts and diversity.

Source: PBMCs, mostly from graft donor cells, taken 60 days after TCRalphabeta/CD19-depleted stem cell transplant. The gene calls are TRBV11-1 and TRBJ1-5; TRBD1 might be the D (6 bases). The source is a male patient between 2 and 9 years old who had a stem cell transplant for acute lymphoblastic leukemia, so the T cells may come from the graft donor. The CDR3 loop reads CASSFLLSRRGHYSNQPQHF. The CDR3, as DNA: TGTGCCAGCAGCTTTTTGCTCTCCCGCAGGGGCCATTATAGCAATCAGCCCCAGCATTTT.